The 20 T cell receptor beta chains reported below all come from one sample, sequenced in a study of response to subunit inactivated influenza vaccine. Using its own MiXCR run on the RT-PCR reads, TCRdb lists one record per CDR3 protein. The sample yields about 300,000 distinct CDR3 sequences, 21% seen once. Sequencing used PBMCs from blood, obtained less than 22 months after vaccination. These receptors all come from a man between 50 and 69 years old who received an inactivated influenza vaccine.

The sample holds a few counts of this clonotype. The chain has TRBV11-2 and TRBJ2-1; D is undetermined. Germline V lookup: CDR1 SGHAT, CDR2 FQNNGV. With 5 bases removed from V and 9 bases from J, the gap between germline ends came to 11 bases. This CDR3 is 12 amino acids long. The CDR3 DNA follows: TGTGCCAGCAGCACTTCCTGGGCTGAGCAGTTCTTC. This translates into CASSTSWAEQFF.

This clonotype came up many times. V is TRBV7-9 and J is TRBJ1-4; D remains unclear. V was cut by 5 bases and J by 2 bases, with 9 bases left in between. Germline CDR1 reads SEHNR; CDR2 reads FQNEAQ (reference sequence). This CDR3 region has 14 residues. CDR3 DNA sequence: TGTGCCAGCAGCAGCCGCGGGACTAATGAAAAACTGTTTTTT. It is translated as CASSSRGTNEKLFF.

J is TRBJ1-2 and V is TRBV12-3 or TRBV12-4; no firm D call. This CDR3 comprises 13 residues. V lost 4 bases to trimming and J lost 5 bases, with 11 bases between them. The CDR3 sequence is CASSSDTRYGYTF. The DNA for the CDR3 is TGTGCCAGCAGTTCTGACACACGATATGGCTACACCTTC.

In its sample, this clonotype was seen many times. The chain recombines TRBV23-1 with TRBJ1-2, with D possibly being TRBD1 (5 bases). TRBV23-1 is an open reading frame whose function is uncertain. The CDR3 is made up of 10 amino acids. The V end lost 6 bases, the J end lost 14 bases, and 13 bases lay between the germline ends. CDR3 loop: CASSRTGETF. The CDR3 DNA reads TGCGCCAGCAGCAGAACGGGGGAGACCTTC.

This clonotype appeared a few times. The CDR3 reads CATSRRQGGTGELFF. CDR3 in DNA: TGTGCCACCAGCCGTCGACAGGGCGGCACCGGGGAGCTGTTTTTT. The chain joins TRBV15 to TRBJ2-2; 7 bases line up with TRBD1. CDR3 length: 15 residues. Germline assignment: CDR1 LNHNV and CDR2 YYDKDF (reference sequence). With 5 bases clipped from V and 4 bases from J, the junction kept 7 bases outside the gene matches.

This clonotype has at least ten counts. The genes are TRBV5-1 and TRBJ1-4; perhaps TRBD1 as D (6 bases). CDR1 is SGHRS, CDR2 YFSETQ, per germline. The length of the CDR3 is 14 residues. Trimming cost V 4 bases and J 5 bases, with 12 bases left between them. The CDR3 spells CASSPGQLNEKLFF. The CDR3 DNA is TGCGCCAGCAGCCCAGGACAGCTAAATGAAAAACTGTTTTTT.

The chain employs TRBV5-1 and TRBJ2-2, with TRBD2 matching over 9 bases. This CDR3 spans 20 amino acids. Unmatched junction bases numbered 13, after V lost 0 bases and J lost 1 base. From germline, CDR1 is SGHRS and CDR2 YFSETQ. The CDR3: CASSLASGILAGVNTGELFF. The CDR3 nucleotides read TGCGCCAGCAGCTTGGCCTCAGGGATTTTAGCGGGAGTGAACACCGGGGAGCTGTTTTTT.

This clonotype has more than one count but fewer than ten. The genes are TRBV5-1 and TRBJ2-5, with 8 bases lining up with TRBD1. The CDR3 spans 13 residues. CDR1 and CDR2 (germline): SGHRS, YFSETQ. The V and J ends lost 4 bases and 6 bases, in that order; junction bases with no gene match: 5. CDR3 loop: CASSATGAQTQYF. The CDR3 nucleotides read TGCGCCAGCAGCGCGACAGGGGCCCAGACCCAGTACTTC. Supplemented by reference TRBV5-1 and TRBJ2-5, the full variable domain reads KAGVTQTPRYLIKTRGQQVTLSCSPISGHRSVSWYQQTPGQGLQFLFEYFSETQRNKGNFPGRFSGRQFSNSRSEMNVSTLELGDSALYLCASSATGAQTQYFGPGTRLLVL.

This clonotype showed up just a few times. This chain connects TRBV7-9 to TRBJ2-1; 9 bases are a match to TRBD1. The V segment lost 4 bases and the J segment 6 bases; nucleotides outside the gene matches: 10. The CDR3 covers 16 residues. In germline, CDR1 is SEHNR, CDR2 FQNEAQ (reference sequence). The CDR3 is CASSSPGQGSPNEQFF. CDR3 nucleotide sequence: TGTGCCAGCAGCTCGCCGGGACAGGGCTCGCCCAATGAGCAGTTCTTC.

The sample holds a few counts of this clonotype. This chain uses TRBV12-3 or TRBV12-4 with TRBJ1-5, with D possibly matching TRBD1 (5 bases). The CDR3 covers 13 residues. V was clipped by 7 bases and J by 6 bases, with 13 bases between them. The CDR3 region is CASILGGGQPQHF. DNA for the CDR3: TGTGCCAGCATCCTCGGGGGAGGTCAGCCCCAGCATTTT.

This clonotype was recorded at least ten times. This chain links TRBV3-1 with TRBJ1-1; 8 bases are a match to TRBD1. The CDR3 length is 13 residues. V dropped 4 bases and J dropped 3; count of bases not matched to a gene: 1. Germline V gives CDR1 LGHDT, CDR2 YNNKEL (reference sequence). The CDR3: CASSPTGDTEAFF. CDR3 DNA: TGTGCCAGCAGCCCGACAGGGGACACTGAAGCTTTCTTT.

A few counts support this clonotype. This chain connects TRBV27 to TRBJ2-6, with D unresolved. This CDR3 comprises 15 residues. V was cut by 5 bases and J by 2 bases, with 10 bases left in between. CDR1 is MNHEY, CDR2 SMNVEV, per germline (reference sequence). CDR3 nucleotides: TGTGCCAGCAGTCTCGCGCCGCCTGGGGCCAACGTCCTGACTTTC. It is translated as CASSLAPPGANVLTF.

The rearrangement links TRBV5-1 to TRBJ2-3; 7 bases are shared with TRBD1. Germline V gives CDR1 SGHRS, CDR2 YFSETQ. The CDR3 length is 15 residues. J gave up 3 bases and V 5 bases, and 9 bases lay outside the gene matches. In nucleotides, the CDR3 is TGCGCCAGCAGGGGACAGCCCAGAAAAACAGATACGCAGTATTTT. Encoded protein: CASRGQPRKTDTQYF.

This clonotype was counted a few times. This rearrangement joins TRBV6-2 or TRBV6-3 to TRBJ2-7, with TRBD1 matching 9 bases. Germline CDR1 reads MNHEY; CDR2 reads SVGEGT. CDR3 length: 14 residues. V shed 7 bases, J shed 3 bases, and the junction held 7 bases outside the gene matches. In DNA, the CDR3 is TGTGCCAGCACCTACGGGACAGGGCTCTACGAGCAGTACTTC. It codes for CASTYGTGLYEQYF.

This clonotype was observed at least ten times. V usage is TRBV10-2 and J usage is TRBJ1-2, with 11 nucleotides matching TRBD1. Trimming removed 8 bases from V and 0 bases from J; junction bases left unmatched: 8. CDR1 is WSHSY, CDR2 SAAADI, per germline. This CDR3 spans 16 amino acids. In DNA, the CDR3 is TGCGCCAGCTACGGGACAGGGGGACGCCCTAACTATGGCTACACCTTC. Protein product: CASYGTGGRPNYGYTF.

The CDR3 region is CASSDLGTATHEQYF. The DNA for the CDR3 is TGCGCCAGCAGCGACCTCGGGACGGCCACCCACGAGCAGTACTTC. The chain joins TRBV5-1 to TRBJ2-7, with D perhaps being TRBD1 or TRBD2 (5 bases each). Germline V gives CDR1 SGHRS, CDR2 YFSETQ. The CDR3 has 15 amino acids. Between the trimmed V and J ends, which lost 4 bases and 5 bases, there was a span of 19 bases.

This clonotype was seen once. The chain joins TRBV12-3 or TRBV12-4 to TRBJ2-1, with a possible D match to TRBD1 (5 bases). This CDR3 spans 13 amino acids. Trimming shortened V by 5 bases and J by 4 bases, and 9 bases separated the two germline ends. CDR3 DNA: TGTGCCAGCAGTCACCAGGGATACAATGAGCAGTTCTTC. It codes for CASSHQGYNEQFF.

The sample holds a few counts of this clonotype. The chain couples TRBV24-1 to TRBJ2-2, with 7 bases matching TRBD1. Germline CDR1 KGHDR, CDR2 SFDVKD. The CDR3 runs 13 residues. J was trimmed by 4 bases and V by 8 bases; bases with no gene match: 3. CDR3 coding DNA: TGTGCCACCAACGCAGGGGGCACCGGGGAGCTGTTTTTT. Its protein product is CATNAGGTGELFF.

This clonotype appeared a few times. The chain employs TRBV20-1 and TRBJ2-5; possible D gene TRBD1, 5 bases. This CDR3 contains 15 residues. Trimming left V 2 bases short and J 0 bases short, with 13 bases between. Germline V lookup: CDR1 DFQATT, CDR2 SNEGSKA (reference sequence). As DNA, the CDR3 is TGCAGTGCTAGAACCAGGGATTGGTACCAAGAGACCCAGTACTTC. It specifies CSARTRDWYQETQYF.

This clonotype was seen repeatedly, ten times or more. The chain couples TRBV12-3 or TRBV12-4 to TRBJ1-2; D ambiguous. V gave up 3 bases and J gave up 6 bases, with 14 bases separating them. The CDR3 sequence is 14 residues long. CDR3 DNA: TGTGCCAGCAGTTTTTCCCGAAGTACTGATGGCTACACCTTC. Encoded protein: CASSFSRSTDGYTF.